Below, one T cell receptor (beta chain) is given with its context. Its antigen is not identified. Both about-4-week and about-12-week second-dose recipients were combined. The data were produced by immunoSEQ multiplex PCR, yet TCRdb's version contains in-frame clones alone and is incomplete. This repertoire shows around 160,000 clones, roughly 94% found once; its top ten account for 1% to 1.5%. This sample is part of a study of T cell responses to AZD1222 COVID-19 vaccine. V trimming: 2 bases; J trimming: 0 bases; junction bases outside the gene matches: 6. The CDR3 covers 16 residues. Germline assignment: CDR1 MNHEY and CDR2 SMNVEV (reference sequence). Study-wide results and caveats: Two doses of AZD1222 preceded a rise in Spike-specific TCR breadth and depth. Across the whole spike, CD4 TCRs peaked at regions 160-218 and 743-854. Repertoires were sampled only after the peak T cell response.

The sequencing used peripheral blood, collected 28 days after the second AZD1222 dose. This receptor was identified in an adult who received the AZD1222 COVID-19 vaccine. This sequence joins TRBV27 and TRBJ2-5; TRBD1 agrees at 7 bases. The CDR3 DNA reads TGTGCCAGCAGTTTACGAGGGGGCTTGTACCAAGAGACCCAGTACTTC. Its translation: CASSLRGGLYQETQYF.